The 21 T cell receptor beta chains reported below all come from one sample, sequenced in a study of blood T cell dynamics during melanoma immunotherapy. Time point meaning: week 3, after first cycle of checkpoint inhibitor. Sequencing was performed with immunoSEQ multiplex PCR; in TCRdb, only in-frame clones are kept and a portion is missing. The data contain 13,000 to 15,000 clones, 80% to 95% of them seen just once; the ten biggest clones take up around 0.84%. The specimen was blood, collected from a patient treated with checkpoint blockade. The source of these receptors is a human donor with melanoma.

In nucleotides, the CDR3 is TGTGCCAGCAGCTTTGATGGGGGCAATCAGCCCCAGCATTTT. Translation: CASSFDGGNQPQHF. The rearrangement joins TRBV6-1 to TRBJ1-5, with D unclear. Germline loops: CDR1 MNHNS, CDR2 SASEGT. Trimming cost V 6 bases and J 2 bases, with 11 bases left between them. This CDR3 region has 14 residues.

The chain is built from TRBV5-1 and TRBJ1-1; the D gene is possibly TRBD1 (5 bases). This CDR3 has 15 residues. CDR1 is SGHRS and CDR2 is YFSETQ in the germline V gene. Trimming pared 4 bases from V and 11 bases from J, leaving 24 bases between. This CDR3 is CASSPGGTSSMEAFF. CDR3 coding DNA: TGCGCCAGCAGCCCGGGGGGGACTAGTAGTATGGAGGCTTTCTTT.

This clone was detected a few times. The genes are TRBV6-1 and TRBJ1-1, with D maybe TRBD1 (6 bases). V lost 9 bases to trimming and J lost 6 bases, with 14 bases between them. This CDR3 has 12 residues. CDR1 is MNHNS and CDR2 is SASEGT in the germline V gene. The CDR3 protein is CASFGGRSEAFF. Written as DNA, the CDR3 is TGTGCCAGTTTTGGGGGCAGGTCTGAAGCTTTCTTT.

The chain carries TRBV5-1 and TRBJ2-7; a possible D gene is TRBD2 (7 bases). CDR1 is SGHRS and CDR2 is YFSETQ in the germline V gene. V lost 5 bases and J 5 bases, leaving 11 bases between the germline ends. The CDR3 is made up of 12 amino acids. The CDR3 is CASREGGDEQYF. In DNA form, the CDR3 reads TGCGCCAGCAGGGAGGGGGGGGACGAGCAGTACTTC.

CDR3 residues: CASSLKLSGADTQYF. CDR3 DNA sequence: TGCGCCAGCAGCTTGAAGCTCTCCGGCGCAGATACGCAGTATTTT. The rearrangement uses TRBV5-1 and TRBJ2-3; no reliable D call. The CDR3 runs to 15 residues. V was trimmed by 1 base and J by 4 bases, leaving 13 bases between them. Germline-derived CDR1 and CDR2 are SGHRS and YFSETQ.

The chain has TRBV19 and TRBJ1-2; D call uncertain. Trimming shortened V by 3 bases and J by 2 bases, and 13 bases separated the two germline ends. This CDR3 is built from 15 residues. Germline CDR1 is LNHDA and CDR2 is SQIVND (reference sequence). The CDR3 is CASSIHRLSNYGYTF. CDR3 bases: TGTGCCAGTAGTATTCACAGACTGTCGAACTATGGCTACACCTTC.

The chain uses TRBV5-1 and TRBJ2-1; possible D gene TRBD1, 6 bases. Trimming removed 4 bases at V and 4 bases at J, with 12 bases between. Germline V lookup: CDR1 SGHRS, CDR2 YFSETQ. The length of the CDR3 is 14 residues. CDR3 sequence (DNA): TGCGCCAGCAGCCCACGACAGGTTTACAATGAGCAGTTCTTC. Its translation: CASSPRQVYNEQFF.

This chain's CDR3 is CASSLKASVAGETQYF. The CDR3 DNA is TGTGCCAGCAGCTTAAAGGCGTCCGTAGCGGGAGAGACCCAGTACTTC. The chain couples TRBV7-9 to TRBJ2-5; TRBD2 aligns across 7 bases. V lost 2 bases, J lost 4 bases, and 10 bases stayed unmatched. Germline V gene lookup returns CDR1 SEHNR and CDR2 FQNEAQ (reference sequence). The CDR3 consists of 16 residues.

The chain is built from TRBV5-1 and TRBJ1-1, with D maybe TRBD1 (6 bases). Germline V gene data show CDR1 as SGHRS and CDR2 as YFSETQ. This CDR3 comprises 15 residues. V gave up 3 bases and J gave up 1 base, with 13 bases separating them. CDR3 loop: CASSSVLTGNTEAFF. The CDR3, as DNA: TGCGCCAGCAGCTCTGTCTTGACAGGGAACACTGAAGCTTTCTTT.

The chain has TRBV7-6 and TRBJ2-7; D call uncertain. Trimming took 3 bases from V and 5 from J, leaving 11 bases between them. Germline lookup yields CDR1 SGHVS and CDR2 FNYEAQ. CDR3 length: 13 residues. CDR3 sequence reads: CASSFHRGHEQYF. CDR3 nucleotides: TGTGCCAGCAGCTTCCATAGAGGCCACGAGCAGTACTTC.

The chain recombines TRBV18 with TRBJ1-4; no definite D call. Germline V lookup: CDR1 KGHSH, CDR2 LQKENI. This CDR3 region has 14 residues. V was cut by 0 bases and J by 8 bases, with 10 bases left in between. The CDR3 DNA follows: TGTGCCAGCTCACCACCGGGGTATAAGGAAAAACTGTTTTTT. Translated: CASSPPGYKEKLFF.

The rearrangement uses TRBV28 and TRBJ2-2; either TRBD1 or TRBD2 may supply D (5 bases each). Germline lookup yields CDR1 MDHEN and CDR2 SYDVKM. With 2 bases removed from V and 5 bases from J, the gap between germline ends came to 9 bases. CDR3 length: 14 residues. Written as DNA, the CDR3 is TGTGCCAGCAGTTTAGGGGGTCGGACCGGGGAGCTGTTTTTT. This gives the protein CASSLGGRTGELFF.

V gene TRBV29-1 combines with J gene TRBJ1-2; 7 bases fit TRBD1. Trimming at V came to 6 bases and at J to 8 bases, leaving 6 bases not matched to a gene. The CDR3 length is 11 residues. Germline lookup yields CDR1 SQVTM and CDR2 ANQGSEA. CDR3 protein: CSVREGQGYTF. The DNA of the CDR3 is TGCAGCGTCCGAGAGGGACAGGGCTACACCTTC.

The chain joins TRBV11-1 to TRBJ2-5; maybe TRBD1 (5 bases). Germline CDR1 is SGHAT and CDR2 is FQDESV (reference sequence). This CDR3 contains 12 residues. The V end was cut by 3 bases, the J end by 4 bases, with 6 bases between. The CDR3 sequence: CASSLGPETQYF. The CDR3 nucleotides are TGTGCCAGCAGCTTGGGGCCAGAGACCCAGTACTTC.

This chain uses TRBV6-5 with TRBJ1-2; 11 bases line up with TRBD1. The length of the CDR3 is 15 residues. Germline V gives CDR1 MNHEY, CDR2 SVGAGI. V was clipped by 6 bases and J by 2 bases; unmatched bases: 5. CDR3 nucleotides: TGTGCCAGCAGAAACAGGGACAGGGGGAACTATGGCTACACCTTC. This gives the protein CASRNRDRGNYGYTF.

This chain links TRBV2 with TRBJ2-7, with no clear D. Germline CDR1 and CDR2: SNHLY and FYNNEI. CDR3 length: 14 amino acids. The V end was cut by 2 bases, the J end by 7 bases, with 15 bases between. This CDR3 is CASSEISRGSEQYF. For the CDR3, the DNA is TGTGCCAGCAGTGAAATCTCTAGAGGTAGTGAGCAGTACTTC.

V gene TRBV7-9 combines with J gene TRBJ2-7; D uncertain. CDR3 size: 11 residues. Germline V gives CDR1 SEHNR, CDR2 FQNEAQ (reference sequence). V lost 3 bases, J lost 0 bases, and 0 bases lay in between. The CDR3 nucleotides read TGTGCCAGCAGCTTCTCCTACGAGCAGTACTTC. It is translated as CASSFSYEQYF.

This rearrangement joins TRBV6-1 to TRBJ1-4; TRBD1 matches at 7 bases. From germline, CDR1 is MNHNS and CDR2 SASEGT. CDR3 size: 14 residues. V shed 4 bases, J shed 13 bases, and the junction held 12 bases outside the gene matches. CDR3 region: CASSGAGQPAGLFF. DNA for the CDR3: TGTGCCAGCAGTGGGGCGGGACAGCCCGCTGGACTGTTTTTT.

This chain uses TRBV15 with TRBJ2-1, with D possibly TRBD1 on 6 matching bases. The germline V and J ends were trimmed by 5 bases and 6 bases, with 17 bases remaining between them. Germline V gives CDR1 LNHNV, CDR2 YYDKDF (reference sequence). The CDR3 contains 15 residues. The CDR3 is CATSRGDRPPNEQFF. CDR3 DNA: TGTGCCACCAGCCGCGGAGACAGGCCTCCCAATGAGCAGTTCTTC.

The CDR3 bases are TGTGCCAGCAGCTTGTTGCAGATTGAAGCTTTCTTT. Translating it yields CASSLLQIEAFF. V usage is TRBV5-8 and J usage is TRBJ1-1; unclear D gene. Trimming left V 1 base short and J 7 bases short, with 8 bases between. Per germline, CDR1 SGHTS and CDR2 YDEGEE. The CDR3 totals 12 residues.

V gene TRBV27 combines with J gene TRBJ1-2; 7 bases fit TRBD1. V was pared by 4 bases and J by 0 bases, with 5 bases of the junction left unmatched. CDR3 length: 15 residues. Germline V gives CDR1 MNHEY, CDR2 SMNVEV (reference sequence). Written as DNA, the CDR3 is TGTGCCAGCAGTTCCGACAGGGCTCCTAACTATGGCTACACCTTC. Amino acids: CASSSDRAPNYGYTF.